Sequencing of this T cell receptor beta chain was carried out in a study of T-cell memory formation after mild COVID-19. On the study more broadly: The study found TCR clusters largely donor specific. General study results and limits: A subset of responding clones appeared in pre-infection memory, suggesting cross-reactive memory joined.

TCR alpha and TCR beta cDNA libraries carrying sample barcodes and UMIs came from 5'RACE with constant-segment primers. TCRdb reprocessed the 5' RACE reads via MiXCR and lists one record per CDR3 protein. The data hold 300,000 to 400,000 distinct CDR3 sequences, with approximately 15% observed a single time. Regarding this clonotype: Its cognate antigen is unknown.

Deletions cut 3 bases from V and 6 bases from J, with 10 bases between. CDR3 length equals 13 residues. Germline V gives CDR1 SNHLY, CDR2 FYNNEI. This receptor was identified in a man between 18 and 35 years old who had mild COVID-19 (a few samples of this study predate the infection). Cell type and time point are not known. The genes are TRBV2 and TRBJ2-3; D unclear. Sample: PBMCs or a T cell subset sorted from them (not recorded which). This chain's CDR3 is CASSEVAGDTQYF. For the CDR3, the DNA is TGTGCCAGCAGTGAGGTAGCCGGGGATACGCAGTATTTT.